Below, 21 T cell receptor beta chains from the same sample are listed, as sequenced in a study of identical twins. TCRdb used MiXCR to reprocess the 5' RACE reads, holding one entry per CDR3 protein. Found here are 350,000 to 450,000 distinct CDR3 sequences, 15% to 20% of them singletons; the top ten hold approximately 12%. Sequences were obtained from naive T cells sorted from blood. The receptor source for this set is a man over 45 in good health.

Worth noting for this clonotype: A junction end diverges from the germline sequence, so it may reflect a read error. The rearrangement uses TRBV3-1 and TRBJ1-1; no reliable D call. The CDR3 runs to 15 residues. The germline gives CDR1 LGHDT, CDR2 YNNKEL (reference sequence). The DNA for the CDR3 is TGTGCCAGCAGCCCAGGTACCAGGCAGAACACTGAGGCTTTCTTT. It is translated as CASSPGTRQNTEAFF.

In this sample, this clonotype turned up a few times. J is TRBJ1-1 and V is TRBV20-1, with D hard to call. CDR3 size: 13 residues. The germline V gene encodes CDR1 DFQATT and CDR2 SNEGSKA (reference sequence). Trimming left V 5 bases short and J 1 base short, with 11 bases between. As DNA, the CDR3 is TGCAGTGCTGGGCCTTCTAAGAACACTGAAGCTTTCTTT. Its protein is CSAGPSKNTEAFF.

This clonotype was seen ten or more times. V and J are TRBV4-3 and TRBJ1-2; tentatively, D is TRBD1 (5 bases). The CDR3 contains 14 residues. Germline loops: CDR1 LGHNA, CDR2 YSLEER. V was trimmed by 4 bases and J by 5 bases, leaving 14 bases between them. CDR3 region: CASSPRQYLYGYTF. The DNA of the CDR3 is TGCGCCAGCAGCCCCCGACAGTACCTGTATGGCTACACCTTC.

V is TRBV24-1 and J is TRBJ1-1; D gene uncertain. This CDR3 spans 13 amino acids. Germline values: CDR1 KGHDR, CDR2 SFDVKD. Deletions cut 8 bases from V and 2 bases from J, with 11 bases between. In DNA, the CDR3 is TGTGCCACCATGTACGGAGACAACACTGAAGCTTTCTTT. This encodes CATMYGDNTEAFF.

The rearrangement uses TRBV28 and TRBJ2-7, with TRBD1 matching 9 bases. Germline trimming cut 5 bases from V and 1 base from J; bases unmatched to any gene: 9. The CDR3 runs to 16 residues. The germline V gene encodes CDR1 MDHEN and CDR2 SYDVKM. CDR3 amino acids: CASSAPGQGSSYEQYF. The CDR3 region has the DNA TGTGCCAGCAGTGCCCCCGGACAGGGGAGTTCCTACGAGCAGTACTTC.

This rearrangement joins TRBV29-1 to TRBJ2-3; D perhaps matches TRBD2 (5 bases). CDR1 is SQVTM and CDR2 is ANQGSEA in the germline V gene. Between the trimmed V and J ends, which lost 5 bases and 3 bases, there was a span of 15 bases. This CDR3 has 14 residues. CDR3: CSVPPGTQTDTQYF. The CDR3 DNA is TGCAGCGTTCCCCCGGGAACGCAAACAGATACGCAGTATTTT.

The chain joins TRBV28 to TRBJ1-3; 7 bases are a match to TRBD1. The length of the CDR3 is 14 residues. V dropped 8 bases and J dropped 2; count of bases not matched to a gene: 6. CDR1 and CDR2 from the germline V gene are MDHEN and SYDVKM. CDR3 bases: TGTGCCAGCTCCGATGGGACAGCTGGAAACACCATATATTTT. It translates to CASSDGTAGNTIYF.

This clonotype has more than one count but fewer than ten. The chain carries TRBV20-1 and TRBJ1-2; tentatively, D is TRBD1 (5 bases). Trimming pared 6 bases from V and 3 bases from J, leaving 14 bases between. This CDR3 contains 13 residues. From germline, CDR1 is DFQATT and CDR2 SNEGSKA (reference sequence). CDR3 sequence: CSARMGGHYGYTF. As DNA, the CDR3 is TGCAGTGCGAGGATGGGGGGACACTATGGCTACACCTTC.

This sequence joins TRBV10-2 and TRBJ1-5, with D hard to call. V was pared by 2 bases and J by 0 bases, with 5 bases between. The germline V gene has CDR1 WSHSY and CDR2 SAAADI. The CDR3 is 14 residues long. The CDR3 spells CASSEPSSNQPQHF. The CDR3, as DNA: TGCGCCAGCAGTGAGCCATCTAGCAATCAGCCCCAGCATTTT.

Written as DNA, the CDR3 is TGTGCCAGCAGTTCGGACACGCTCTACGAGCAGTACTTC. Amino acids: CASSSDTLYEQYF. The V gene is TRBV14, the J gene TRBJ2-7, with a weak D call TRBD1 (5 bases). Germline V gene data show CDR1 as SGHDN and CDR2 as FVKESK. The CDR3 covers 13 residues. Trimming stripped 6 bases from V and 3 bases from J, with 12 bases between.

The rearrangement joins TRBV20-1 to TRBJ2-7, with 7 bases matching TRBD2. Per germline, CDR1 DFQATT and CDR2 SNEGSKA (reference sequence). The CDR3 consists of 15 residues. V dropped 0 bases and J dropped 3; count of bases not matched to a gene: 8. CDR3 sequence reads: CSARDRASGFYEQYF. The CDR3 nucleotides are TGCAGTGCTAGAGATCGGGCTAGCGGTTTCTACGAGCAGTACTTC.

The sample holds a few counts of this clonotype. The CDR3 sequence is CASSQVWGSTEAFF. CDR3 DNA: TGTGCCAGCAGCCAAGTTTGGGGTAGCACTGAAGCTTTCTTT. This sequence joins TRBV14 and TRBJ1-1; the D is unclear. The germline V gene has CDR1 SGHDN and CDR2 FVKESK. The V end was cut by 1 base, the J end by 4 bases, with 10 bases between. The CDR3 has 14 amino acids.

In its sample, this clonotype was seen a few times. This rearrangement joins TRBV7-2 to TRBJ1-2, with no clear D. The length of the CDR3 is 14 residues. Germline-derived CDR1 and CDR2 are SGHTA and FQGNSA. Trimming removed 1 base at V and 0 bases at J, with 6 bases between. The CDR3 protein is CASSLEGANYGYTF. The DNA of the CDR3 is TGTGCCAGCAGCTTAGAGGGCGCTAACTATGGCTACACCTTC.

This clonotype was seen a handful of times. The CDR3 bases are TGCAGTGCTAGAGATCCAGGGGCGGTTATGGAGACCCAGTACTTC. Amino acid sequence: CSARDPGAVMETQYF. The J gene is TRBJ2-5, the V gene TRBV20-1, with D perhaps matching TRBD1 (6 bases). The CDR3 contains 15 residues. Trimming stripped 0 bases from V and 5 bases from J, with 16 bases between. The germline gives CDR1 DFQATT, CDR2 SNEGSKA (reference sequence).

V and J are TRBV7-9 and TRBJ2-7; the match to TRBD1 covers 8 bases. The V gene's germline CDR1 is SEHNR and CDR2 FQNEAQ (reference sequence). V dropped 2 bases and J dropped 5; count of bases not matched to a gene: 5. There are 14 residues in the CDR3. CDR3 in amino acids: CASSLPGGQNEQYF. CDR3 bases: TGTGCCAGCAGCTTACCAGGGGGCCAAAACGAGCAGTACTTC.

This chain connects TRBV7-6 to TRBJ2-7, with D perhaps matching TRBD2 (6 bases). The CDR3 consists of 13 residues. Germline loops: CDR1 SGHVS, CDR2 FNYEAQ. The V and J ends lost 1 base and 6 bases respectively, with 10 bases between them. The chain's CDR3 is CASSLGGVSEQYF. The CDR3 DNA sequence: TGTGCCAGCAGCTTAGGGGGGGTTAGCGAGCAGTACTTC.

The sample holds a few counts of this clonotype. This rearrangement joins TRBV7-2 to TRBJ2-1, with TRBD2 matching 9 bases. Unmatched junction bases numbered 3, after V lost 6 bases and J lost 0 bases. The CDR3 spans 15 residues. Germline CDR1 and CDR2: SGHTA and FQGNSA. CDR3 amino acids: CASRLAGSSYNEQFF. Written as DNA, the CDR3 is TGTGCCAGCAGGCTAGCGGGAAGCTCCTACAATGAGCAGTTCTTC.

In nucleotides, the CDR3 is TGTGCCACCAGCAGTGGACAGGGGATCTCCTACGAGCAGTACTTC. This translates into CATSSGQGISYEQYF. The chain has TRBV15 and TRBJ2-7, with 9 nucleotides matching TRBD1. Trimming at V came to 3 bases and at J to 0 bases, leaving 3 bases not matched to a gene. CDR1 is LNHNV and CDR2 is YYDKDF in the germline V gene (reference sequence). This CDR3 is 15 amino acids long.

Concerning this clonotype: Since a much larger clone is just one base distant, this may be a read error. The rearrangement links TRBV6-2 or TRBV6-3 to TRBJ1-1; D gene unclear. Per germline, CDR1 MNHEY and CDR2 SVGEGT. There are 12 residues in the CDR3. CDR3 sequence reads: CASYDGYTEALF. The CDR3 DNA sequence: TGTGCCAGCTACGATGGGTACACTGAAGCTTTATTT.

The chain has TRBV5-5 and TRBJ2-7, with 10 bases lining up with TRBD1. The germline V gene encodes CDR1 SGHKS and CDR2 YYEKEE (reference sequence). The V and J ends lost 4 bases and 2 bases, in that order; junction bases with no gene match: 12. The length of the CDR3 is 17 residues. CDR3 coding DNA: TGTGCCAGCAGCATCCGGGACAGGGGAATTAAAGCCTACGAGCAGTACTTC. Amino acids: CASSIRDRGIKAYEQYF.

A few counts support this clonotype. The chain has TRBV7-2 and TRBJ2-7; D not resolved. Germline V gives CDR1 SGHTA, CDR2 FQGNSA. The V gene lost 2 bases and the J gene lost 0 bases, with 14 bases spanning the gap. CDR3 length equals 16 residues. The CDR3 loop is CASSLNHRPSSYEQYF. CDR3 nucleotide sequence: TGTGCCAGCAGCTTAAATCATAGACCCAGCTCCTACGAGCAGTACTTC.